A selection of T cell receptor beta chains follows, all from one sample in a study of cytomegalovirus exposure and HLA in healthy donors. The assay was immunoSEQ multiplex PCR, and TCRdb's table has in-frame clones only and misses some. The repertoire holds 300,000 to 400,000 clones, over 75% seen once, with more than 0.95% in the top ten. Sequences were obtained from PBMCs. The receptor source for this set is a man aged 25 to 45 in good health and CMV-seronegative. CDR3s include the opening cysteine and the closing phenylalanine or tryptophan. D genes are given only for firm matches. Some rows mark clone size as missing; the rest say once, few, many or name a class of expanded clone.

size	V	D	length	J	DNA	CDR3
NA	TRBV6-5	NA	14	TRBJ1-1	TGTGCCAGCACGCTGGGGGGGGTGAACACTGAAGCTTTCTTT	CASTLGGVNTEAFF
NA	TRBV7-8	NA	13	TRBJ1-5	TGTGCCAGCTCCCGCCAGGAAGATCAGCCCCAGCATTTT	CASSRQEDQPQHF
NA	TRBV7-2	NA	14	TRBJ2-2	TGTGCCAGCAGCTTGCTCAGGGGGGCCGGGGAGCTGTTTTTT	CASSLLRGAGELFF
NA	TRBV7-9	TRBD1	13	TRBJ2-7	TGTGCCAGCAGCCTAACTACAGGGGGCGAGCAGTACTTC	CASSLTTGGEQYF
NA	TRBV19	NA	15	TRBJ2-7	TGTGCCAGTAGTCCAACAGACCTTTACTCCTACGAGCAGTACTTC	CASSPTDLYSYEQYF
NA	TRBV15	TRBD1	14	TRBJ1-1	TGTGCCACCAGCAGAGATCAGGGGGTAGGTGAAGCTTTCTTT	CATSRDQGVGEAFF
NA	TRBV6-5	TRBD1	13	TRBJ1-5	TGTGCCAGCAGTGACGACAGGGTTCAGCCCCAGCATTTT	CASSDDRVQPQHF
NA	TRBV27	TRBD2	13	TRBJ2-5	TGTGCCACTACGGGCGGGGGTAGAGAGACCCAGTACTTC	CATTGGGRETQYF
once	TRBV6-6	TRBD1	16	TRBJ2-7	TGTGCCAGCAGTTCCCCTGCAGGGACAGCGTCCTACGAGCAGTACTTC	CASSSPAGTASYEQYF
NA	TRBV5-1	NA	13	TRBJ1-1	TGCGCCAGCAGCCATGACACTAACACTGAAGCTTTCTTT	CASSHDTNTEAFF
NA	TRBV27	TRBD1	15	TRBJ1-1	TGTGCCAGCAGTTTACGAGGGGGCCCGAACACTGAAGCTTTCTTT	CASSLRGGPNTEAFF
NA	TRBV5-1	TRBD1	14	TRBJ1-1	TGCGCCAGCAGCTTGAGAGAGGGGGCCACTGAAGCTTTCTTT	CASSLREGATEAFF
NA	TRBV9	NA	14	TRBJ2-7	TGTGCCAGCAGCGTAGATCCTACCACCTACGAGCAGTACTTC	CASSVDPTTYEQYF
NA	TRBV19	TRBD1	17	TRBJ1-3	TGTGCCAGTAGTATGGTCGGACAGGGGAGCTCTGGAAACACCATATATTTT	CASSMVGQGSSGNTIYF
NA	TRBV27	TRBD1	14	TRBJ1-4	TGTGCCAGCAGTCCTCGGGACAGCTTTGAAAAACTGTTTTTT	CASSPRDSFEKLFF
many	TRBV27	NA	15	TRBJ1-4	TGTGCCAGCAGTTTGGCAGTTGCAACTAATGAAAAACTGTTTTTT	CASSLAVATNEKLFF
once	TRBV2	NA	14	TRBJ1-1	TGTGCCAGCAGGGAAGGACAGTTGAACACTGAAGCTTTCTTT	CASREGQLNTEAFF
once	TRBV7-2	TRBD1	16	TRBJ1-1	TGTGCCAGCAGCCTGTCAGGGGGGAGAGGGAGCACTGAAGCTTTCTTT	CASSLSGGRGSTEAFF
NA	TRBV6-1	NA	13	TRBJ1-2	TGTGCCAGCAGTGGGTCAGGATATTATGGCTACACCTTC	CASSGSGYYGYTF
NA	TRBV5-1	NA	15	TRBJ1-4	TGCGCCAGCAGCTTGGACACCAGCGGCTTTGAAAAACTGTTTTTT	CASSLDTSGFEKLFF
NA	TRBV4-2	NA	13	TRBJ1-2	TGTGCCAGCAGCCAGCAGTTAAACTATGGCTACACCTTC	CASSQQLNYGYTF
NA	TRBV7-9	TRBD2	16	TRBJ2-1	TGTGCCAGCAGATTTAGCGGGGGCTCCTCCTACAATGAGCAGTTCTTC	CASRFSGGSSYNEQFF